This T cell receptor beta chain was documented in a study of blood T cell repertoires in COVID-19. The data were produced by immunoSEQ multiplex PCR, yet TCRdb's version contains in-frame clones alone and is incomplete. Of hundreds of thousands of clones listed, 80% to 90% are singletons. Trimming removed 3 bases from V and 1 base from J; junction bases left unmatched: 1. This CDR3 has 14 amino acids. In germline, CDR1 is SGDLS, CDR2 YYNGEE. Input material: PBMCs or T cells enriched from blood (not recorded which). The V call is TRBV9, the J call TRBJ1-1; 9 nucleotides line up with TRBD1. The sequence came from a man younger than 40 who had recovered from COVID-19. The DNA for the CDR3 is TGTGCCAGCAGCGCGGACAGGGGGAACACTGAAGCTTTCTTT. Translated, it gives CASSADRGNTEAFF.